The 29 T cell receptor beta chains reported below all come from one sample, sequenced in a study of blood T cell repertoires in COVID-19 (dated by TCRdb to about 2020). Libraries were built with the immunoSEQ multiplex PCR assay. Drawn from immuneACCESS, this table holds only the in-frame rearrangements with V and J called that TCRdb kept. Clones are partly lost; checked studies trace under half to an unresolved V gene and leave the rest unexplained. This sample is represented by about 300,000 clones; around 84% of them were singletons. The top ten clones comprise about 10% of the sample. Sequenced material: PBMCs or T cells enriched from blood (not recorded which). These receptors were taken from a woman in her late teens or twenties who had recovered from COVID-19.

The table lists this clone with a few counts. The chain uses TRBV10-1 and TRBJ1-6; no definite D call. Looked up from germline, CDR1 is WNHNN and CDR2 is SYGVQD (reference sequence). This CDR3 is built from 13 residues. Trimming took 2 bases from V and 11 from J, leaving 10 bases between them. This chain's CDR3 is CASSEHTSAPLHF. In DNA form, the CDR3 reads TGCGCCAGCAGTGAGCATACCTCAGCACCCCTCCACTTT.

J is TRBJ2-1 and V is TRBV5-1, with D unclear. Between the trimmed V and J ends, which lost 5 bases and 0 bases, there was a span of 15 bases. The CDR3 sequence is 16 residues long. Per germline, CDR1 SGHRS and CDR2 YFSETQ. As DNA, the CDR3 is TGCGCCAGCAGTTCCGATGAGGCCTTCTCCTACAATGAGCAGTTCTTC. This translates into CASSSDEAFSYNEQFF.

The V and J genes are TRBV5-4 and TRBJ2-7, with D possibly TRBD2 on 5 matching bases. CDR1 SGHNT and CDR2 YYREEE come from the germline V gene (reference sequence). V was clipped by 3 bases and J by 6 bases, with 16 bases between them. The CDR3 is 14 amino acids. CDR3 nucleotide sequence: TGTGCCAGCAGCTCCGGGGAGCGGCCTACCGAGCAGTACTTC. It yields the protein CASSSGERPTEQYF.

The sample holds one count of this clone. The CDR3 sequence: CASSRGGSYEQYF. In nucleotides, the CDR3 is TGTGCCAGCAGCCGGGGTGGCTCCTACGAGCAGTACTTC. This chain joins TRBV9 and TRBJ2-7; possibly TRBD2 for D (5 bases). V lost 4 bases and J 0 bases, leaving 8 bases between the germline ends. Per germline, CDR1 SGDLS and CDR2 YYNGEE. The CDR3 spans 13 residues. The full variable domain, completed using reference TRBV9 and TRBJ2-7, is DSGVTQTPKHLITATGQRVTLRCSPRSGDLSVYWYQQSLDQGLQFLIQYYNGEERAKGNILERFSAQQFPDLHSELNLSSLELGDSALYFCASSRGGSYEQYFGPGTRLTVT.

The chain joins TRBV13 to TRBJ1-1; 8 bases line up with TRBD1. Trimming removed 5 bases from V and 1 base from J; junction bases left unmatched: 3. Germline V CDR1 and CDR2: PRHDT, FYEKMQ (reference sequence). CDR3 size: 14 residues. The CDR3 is CASSPDRGNTEAFF. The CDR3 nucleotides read TGTGCCAGCAGCCCCGACAGGGGGAACACTGAAGCTTTCTTT.

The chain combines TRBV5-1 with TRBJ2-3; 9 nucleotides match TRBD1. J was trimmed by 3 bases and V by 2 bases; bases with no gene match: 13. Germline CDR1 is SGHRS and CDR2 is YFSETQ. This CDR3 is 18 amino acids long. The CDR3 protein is CASSFAYTGGAITDTQYF. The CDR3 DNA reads TGCGCCAGCAGCTTCGCTTATACAGGGGGCGCGATAACAGATACGCAGTATTTT.

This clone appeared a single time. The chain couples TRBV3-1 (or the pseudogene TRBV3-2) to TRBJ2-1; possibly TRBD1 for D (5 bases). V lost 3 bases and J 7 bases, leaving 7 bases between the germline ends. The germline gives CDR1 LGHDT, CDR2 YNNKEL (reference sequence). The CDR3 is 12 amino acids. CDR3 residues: CASSQGRNEQFF. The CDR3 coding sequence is TGTGCCAGCAGCCAGGGGCGGAATGAGCAGTTCTTC.

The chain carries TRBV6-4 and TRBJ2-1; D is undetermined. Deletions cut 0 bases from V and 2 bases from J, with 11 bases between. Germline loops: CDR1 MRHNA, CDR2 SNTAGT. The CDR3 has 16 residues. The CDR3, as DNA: TGTGCCAGCAGTGACTCCCCCGGTCTGACCTACAATGAGCAGTTCTTC. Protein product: CASSDSPGLTYNEQFF.

CDR3 in DNA: TGTGCCTGGAGTGTAGAGTTTGCCAGGGGAGATCAGCCCCAGCATTTT. It specifies CAWSVEFARGDQPQHF. V is TRBV30 and J is TRBJ1-5; a weak D match, TRBD1 (6 bases). Germline CDR1 is GTSNPN and CDR2 is SVGIG (reference sequence). The V gene lost 0 bases and the J gene lost 5 bases, with 17 bases spanning the gap. The CDR3 runs to 16 residues. The entire variable domain, with the rest obtained from reference TRBV30 and TRBJ1-5, is as follows: SQTIHQWPATLVQPVGSPLSLECTVEGTSNPNLYWYRQAAGRGLQLLFYSVGIGQISSEVPQNLSASRPQDRQFILSSKKLLLSDSGFYLCAWSVEFARGDQPQHFGDGTRLSIL.

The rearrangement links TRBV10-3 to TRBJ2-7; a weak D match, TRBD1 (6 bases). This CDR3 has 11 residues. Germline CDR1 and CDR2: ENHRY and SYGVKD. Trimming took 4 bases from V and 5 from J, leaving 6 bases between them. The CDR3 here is CAISGQDEQYF. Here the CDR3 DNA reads TGTGCCATCAGTGGACAGGACGAGCAGTACTTC.

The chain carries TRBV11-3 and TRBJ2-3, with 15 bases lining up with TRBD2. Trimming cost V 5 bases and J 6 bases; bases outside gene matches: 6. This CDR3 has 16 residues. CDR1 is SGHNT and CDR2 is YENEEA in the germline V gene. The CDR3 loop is CASSPGTSGRLDTQYF. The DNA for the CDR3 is TGTGCCAGCAGCCCAGGGACTAGCGGGAGGTTGGATACGCAGTATTTT. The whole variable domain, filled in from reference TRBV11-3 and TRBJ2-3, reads EAGVVQSPRYKIIEKKQPVAFWCNPISGHNTLYWYLQNLGQGPELLIRYENEEAVDDSQLPKDRFSAERLKGVDSTLKIQPAELGDSAVYLCASSPGTSGRLDTQYFGPGTRLTVL.

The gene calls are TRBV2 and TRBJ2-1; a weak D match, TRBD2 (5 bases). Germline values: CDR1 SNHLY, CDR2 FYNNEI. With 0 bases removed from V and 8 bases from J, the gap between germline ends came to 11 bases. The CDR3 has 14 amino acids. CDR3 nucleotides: TGTGCCAGCAGTGAAGCGGTGAGGGCGCATGAGCAGTTCTTC. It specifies CASSEAVRAHEQFF.

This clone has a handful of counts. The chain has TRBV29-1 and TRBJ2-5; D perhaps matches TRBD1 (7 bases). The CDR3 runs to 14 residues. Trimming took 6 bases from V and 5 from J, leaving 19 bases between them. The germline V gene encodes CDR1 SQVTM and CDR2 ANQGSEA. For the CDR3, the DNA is TGCAGCGTCAACCCCTCCAGGGGGAGGGAGACCCAGTACTTC. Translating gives CSVNPSRGRETQYF.

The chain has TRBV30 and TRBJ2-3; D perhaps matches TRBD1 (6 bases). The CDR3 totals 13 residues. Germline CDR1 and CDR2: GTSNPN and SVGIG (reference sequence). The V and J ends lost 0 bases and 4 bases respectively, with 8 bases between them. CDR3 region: CAWSVTGSDTQYF. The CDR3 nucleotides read TGTGCCTGGAGTGTAACAGGGTCAGATACGCAGTATTTT.

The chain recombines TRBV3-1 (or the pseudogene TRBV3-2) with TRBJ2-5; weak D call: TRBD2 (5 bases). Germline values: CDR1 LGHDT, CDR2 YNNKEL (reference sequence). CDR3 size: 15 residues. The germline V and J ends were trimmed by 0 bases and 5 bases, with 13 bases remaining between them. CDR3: CASSQDVRRGETQYF. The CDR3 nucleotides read TGTGCCAGCAGCCAAGATGTCCGGCGAGGGGAGACCCAGTACTTC.

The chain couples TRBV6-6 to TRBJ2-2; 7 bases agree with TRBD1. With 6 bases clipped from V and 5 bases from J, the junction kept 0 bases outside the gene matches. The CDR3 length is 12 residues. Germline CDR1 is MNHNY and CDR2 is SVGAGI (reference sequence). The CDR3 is CASRTGTGELFF. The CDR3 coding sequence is TGTGCCAGCAGGACAGGGACCGGGGAGCTGTTTTTT.

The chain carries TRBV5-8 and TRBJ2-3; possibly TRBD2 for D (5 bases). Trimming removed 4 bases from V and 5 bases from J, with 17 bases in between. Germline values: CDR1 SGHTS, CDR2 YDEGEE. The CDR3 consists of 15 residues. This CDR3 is CASSPLSGSGDTQYF. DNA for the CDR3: TGTGCCAGCAGCCCCCTCTCGGGATCGGGAGATACGCAGTATTTT.

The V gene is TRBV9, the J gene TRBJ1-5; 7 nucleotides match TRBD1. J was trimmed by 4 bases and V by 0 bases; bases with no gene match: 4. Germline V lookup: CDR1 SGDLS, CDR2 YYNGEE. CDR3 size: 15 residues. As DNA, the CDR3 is TGTGCCAGCAGCGTAGCCGGGACAGCAAATCAGCCCCAGCATTTT. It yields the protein CASSVAGTANQPQHF. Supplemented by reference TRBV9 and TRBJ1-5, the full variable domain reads DSGVTQTPKHLITATGQRVTLRCSPRSGDLSVYWYQQSLDQGLQFLIQYYNGEERAKGNILERFSAQQFPDLHSELNLSSLELGDSALYFCASSVAGTANQPQHFGDGTRLSIL.

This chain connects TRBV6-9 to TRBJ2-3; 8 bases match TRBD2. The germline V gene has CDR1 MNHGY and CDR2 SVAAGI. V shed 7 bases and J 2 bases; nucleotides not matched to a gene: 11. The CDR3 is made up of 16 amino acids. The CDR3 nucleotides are TGTGCCAGCACCCACCGGGGGGGCGTTAACACAGATACGCAGTATTTT. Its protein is CASTHRGGVNTDTQYF.

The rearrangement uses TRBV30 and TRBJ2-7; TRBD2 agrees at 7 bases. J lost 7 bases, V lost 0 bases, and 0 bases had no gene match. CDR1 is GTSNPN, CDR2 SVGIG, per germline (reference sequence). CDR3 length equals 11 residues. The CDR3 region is CAWSVAGEQYF. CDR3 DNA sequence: TGTGCCTGGAGTGTAGCGGGGGAGCAGTACTTC.

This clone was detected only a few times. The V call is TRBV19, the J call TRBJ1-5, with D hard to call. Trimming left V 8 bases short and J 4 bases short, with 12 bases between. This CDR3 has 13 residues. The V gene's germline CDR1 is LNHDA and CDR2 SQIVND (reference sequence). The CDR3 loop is CASGYSLNQPQHF. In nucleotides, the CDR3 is TGTGCCAGTGGATACAGTCTGAATCAGCCCCAGCATTTT.

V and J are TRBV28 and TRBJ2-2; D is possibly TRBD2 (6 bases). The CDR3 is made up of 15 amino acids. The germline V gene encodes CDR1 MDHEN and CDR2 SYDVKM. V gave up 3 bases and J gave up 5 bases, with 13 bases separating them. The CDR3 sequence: CASSFGGVGTGELFF. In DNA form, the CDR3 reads TGTGCCAGCAGTTTTGGCGGGGTGGGGACCGGGGAGCTGTTTTTT. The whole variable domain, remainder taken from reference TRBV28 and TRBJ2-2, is DVKVTQSSRYLVKRTGEKVFLECVQDMDHENMFWYRQDPGLGLRLIYFSYDVKMKEKGDIPEGYSVSREKKERFSLILESASTNQTSMYLCASSFGGVGTGELFFGEGSRLTVL.

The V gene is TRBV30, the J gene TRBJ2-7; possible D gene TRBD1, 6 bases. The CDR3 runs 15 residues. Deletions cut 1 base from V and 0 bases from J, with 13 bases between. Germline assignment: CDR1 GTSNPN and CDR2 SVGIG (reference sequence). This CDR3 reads CAWSARQVISYEQYF. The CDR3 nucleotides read TGTGCCTGGAGTGCCCGACAGGTGATCTCCTACGAGCAGTACTTC.

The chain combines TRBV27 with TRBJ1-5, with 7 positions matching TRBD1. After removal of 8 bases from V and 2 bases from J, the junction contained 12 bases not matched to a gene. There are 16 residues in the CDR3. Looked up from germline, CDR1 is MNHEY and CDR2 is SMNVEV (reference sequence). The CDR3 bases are TGTGCCAGCCTCCGGGACAGCAAGGGACGCAATCAGCCCCAGCATTTT. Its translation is CASLRDSKGRNQPQHF.

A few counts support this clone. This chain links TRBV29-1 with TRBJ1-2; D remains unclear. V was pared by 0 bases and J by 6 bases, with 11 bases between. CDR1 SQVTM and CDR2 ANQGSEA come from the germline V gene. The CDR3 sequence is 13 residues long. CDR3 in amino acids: CSVEDLPTHGYTF. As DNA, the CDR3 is TGCAGCGTTGAAGATTTACCGACTCATGGCTACACCTTC.

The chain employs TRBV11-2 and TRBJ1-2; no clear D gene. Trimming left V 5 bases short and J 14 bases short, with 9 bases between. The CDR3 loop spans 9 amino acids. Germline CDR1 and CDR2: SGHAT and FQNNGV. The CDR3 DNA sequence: TGTGCCAGCAGCCCCGGTGAGACCTTC. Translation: CASSPGETF.

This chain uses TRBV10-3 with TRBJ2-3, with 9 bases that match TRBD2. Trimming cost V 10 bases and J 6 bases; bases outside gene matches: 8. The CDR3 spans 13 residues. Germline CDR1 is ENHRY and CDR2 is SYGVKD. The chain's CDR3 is CATSREGVDTQYF. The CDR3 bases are TGTGCCACGTCGCGGGAGGGAGTTGATACGCAGTATTTT.

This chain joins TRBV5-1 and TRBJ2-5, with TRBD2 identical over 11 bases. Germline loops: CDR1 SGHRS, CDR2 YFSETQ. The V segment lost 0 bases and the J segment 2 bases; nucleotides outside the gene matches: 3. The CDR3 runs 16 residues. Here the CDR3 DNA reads TGCGCCAGCAGCTTGGGACTAGCGGGGAATCAAGAGACCCAGTACTTC. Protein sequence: CASSLGLAGNQETQYF.

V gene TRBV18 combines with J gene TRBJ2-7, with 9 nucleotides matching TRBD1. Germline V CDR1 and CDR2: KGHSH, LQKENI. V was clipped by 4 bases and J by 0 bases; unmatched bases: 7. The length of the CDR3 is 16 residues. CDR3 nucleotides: TGTGCCAGCTCACTCGGAGGGACAGGGAACTCCTACGAGCAGTACTTC. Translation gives CASSLGGTGNSYEQYF.